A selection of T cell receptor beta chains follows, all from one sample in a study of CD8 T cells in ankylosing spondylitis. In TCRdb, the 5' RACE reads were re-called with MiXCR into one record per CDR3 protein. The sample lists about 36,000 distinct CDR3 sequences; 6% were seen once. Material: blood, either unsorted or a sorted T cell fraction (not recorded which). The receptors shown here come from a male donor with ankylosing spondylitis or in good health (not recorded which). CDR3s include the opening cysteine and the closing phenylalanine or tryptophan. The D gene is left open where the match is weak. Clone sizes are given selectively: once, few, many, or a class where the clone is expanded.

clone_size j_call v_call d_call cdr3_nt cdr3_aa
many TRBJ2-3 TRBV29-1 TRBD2 TGCAGCGCAGGACCAGCGGGGGTCCATGTTAGCACAGATACGCAGTATTTT CSAGPAGVHVSTDTQYF
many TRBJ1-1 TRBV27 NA TGTGCCAGCAGTTTGGGGGGCGCGGCCACTGAAGCTTTCTTT CASSLGGAATEAFF
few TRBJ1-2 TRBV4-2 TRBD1 TGTGCCAGCAGCCAAAGCGATGGGACAGACTATGGCTACACCTTC CASSQSDGTDYGYTF
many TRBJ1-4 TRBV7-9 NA TGTGCCAGCAGCCTGGGTGTGGGCGTAGGCGAAAAACTGTTTTTT CASSLGVGVGEKLFF
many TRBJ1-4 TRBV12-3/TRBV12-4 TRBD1 TGTGCCACCGGTAACCGGGACAGGGTCAATGAAAAACTGTTTTTT CATGNRDRVNEKLFF
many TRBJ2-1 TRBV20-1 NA TGCAGTGCTAGAGATAACTTCTTAGCCTACCCCCTCAGCTCCTACAATGAGCAGTTCTTC CSARDNFLAYPLSSYNEQFF
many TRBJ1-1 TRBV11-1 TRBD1 TGTGCCAGCAGCTTTGGACAGGGCACCCCGGGCACTGAAGCTTTCTTT CASSFGQGTPGTEAFF
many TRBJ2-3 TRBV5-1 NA TGCGCCAGCATTGCGGCTAGCGCAGATACGCAGTATTTT CASIAASADTQYF
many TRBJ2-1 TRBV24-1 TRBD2 TGTGCCACCAGTGATTCCAGCGGGGGGAATAACGGGCAGTTCTTC CATSDSSGGNNGQFF
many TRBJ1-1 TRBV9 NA TGTGCCAGCAGCAAAACCCTCAGGGGCACTGAAGCTTTCTTT CASSKTLRGTEAFF
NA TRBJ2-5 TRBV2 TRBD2 TGTGCCAGCCGATCGGAGCGGGGGGCCGGGGAGACCCAGTACTTC CASRSERGAGETQYF
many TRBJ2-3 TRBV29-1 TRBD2 TGCAGCGTTGGCGCTAGCGGGAGGTGGGGAGATACGCAGTATTTT CSVGASGRWGDTQYF
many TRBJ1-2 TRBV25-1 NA TGTGCCAGCAGTGAGGCGGGGCGCCTCTATGGCTACACCTTC CASSEAGRLYGYTF
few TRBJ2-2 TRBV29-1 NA TGCAGCGTTCCTACAGGTCCCGGGGAGCTGTTTTTT CSVPTGPGELFF
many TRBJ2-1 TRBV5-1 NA TGCGCCAGCAGCTTGGGCCGGCTTAGGGGAAATGAGCAGTTCTTC CASSLGRLRGNEQFF
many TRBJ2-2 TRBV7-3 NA TGTGCCAGCAGCCCGGGAACTTTCACCGGGGAGCTGTTTTTT CASSPGTFTGELFF
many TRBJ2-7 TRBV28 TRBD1 TGTGCCAGCAGTTCCCCGACAGGGGACCACGAGCAGTACTTC CASSSPTGDHEQYF
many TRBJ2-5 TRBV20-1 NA TGCAGTGCTCCTTCCGTCCAAGAGACCCAGTACTTC CSAPSVQETQYF
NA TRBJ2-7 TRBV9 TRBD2 TGTGCCAGCAGCGCCCGAGGGAGCGGGAGGAACGAGCAGTACTTC CASSARGSGRNEQYF
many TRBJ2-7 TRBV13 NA TGTGCCAGCAGCTCGGGGGGCAGTAATACCCACTACGAGCAGTACTTC CASSSGGSNTHYEQYF
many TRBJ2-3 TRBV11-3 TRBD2 TGTGCCAGCAGCTTAGGGACTAGCGGGAACTCGGATACGCAGTATTTT CASSLGTSGNSDTQYF
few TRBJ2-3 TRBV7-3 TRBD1 TGTGCCAGCAGCTGGGGTGACAGGGGGTTTGGTGTAGATACGCAGTATTTT CASSWGDRGFGVDTQYF